The next 30 T cell receptor beta chains were all read from a single sample in a study of cytomegalovirus exposure and HLA in healthy donors. A multiplex PCR was run with 60 Vbeta primers and 13 Jbeta primers. Here immunoSEQ multiplex PCR was the method, and the copy in TCRdb shows in-frame clones only, minus some. The repertoire consists of 100,000 or so clones, with around 74% occurring once and the leading ten covering about a tenth. Sequenced input: PBMCs. The source is a young man in good health and CMV-seropositive.

This chain connects TRBV19 to TRBJ1-2, with 8 bases fitting TRBD1. There are 18 residues in the CDR3. Trimming removed 3 bases from V and 2 bases from J; junction bases left unmatched: 14. CDR1 and CDR2 from the germline V gene are LNHDA and SQIVND (reference sequence). CDR3 bases: TGTGCCAGTAGTATGGACCGGGACAGGCCAAGGGGGAACTATGGCTACACCTTC. It translates to CASSMDRDRPRGNYGYTF. Looking up the rest from reference TRBV19 and TRBJ1-2 gives the full variable domain: DGGITQSPKYLFRKEGQNVTLSCEQNLNHDAMYWYRQDPGQGLRLIYYSQIVNDFQKGDIAEGYSVSREKKESFPLTVTSAQKNPTAFYLCASSMDRDRPRGNYGYTFGSGTRLTVV.

This clone showed up just a few times. The V call is TRBV6-1, the J call TRBJ1-4, with D possibly matching TRBD1 (6 bases). Trimming took 4 bases from V and 4 from J, leaving 13 bases between them. The CDR3 extends over 15 amino acids. Looked up from germline, CDR1 is MNHNS and CDR2 is SASEGT. The CDR3 protein is CASSGRGGNNEKLFF. DNA for the CDR3: TGTGCCAGCAGTGGTAGGGGGGGAAATAATGAAAAACTGTTTTTT.

This chain uses TRBV28 with TRBJ1-3; D is undetermined. The CDR3 extends over 14 amino acids. V was clipped by 5 bases and J by 3 bases, with 11 bases between them. CDR1 MDHEN and CDR2 SYDVKM come from the germline V gene. The CDR3 coding sequence is TGTGCCAGCAGTCCTGCCGGGGATGGAAACACCATATATTTT. Its translation: CASSPAGDGNTIYF.

This sequence joins TRBV7-2 and TRBJ2-7, with a tentative D call TRBD1 (6 bases). CDR1 is SGHTA, CDR2 FQGNSA, per germline. This CDR3 contains 14 residues. V shed 5 bases and J shed 1 base, with 12 bases lying between them. Here the CDR3 reads CASSGGFLSYEQYF. As DNA, the CDR3 is TGTGCCAGCAGCGGGGGCTTCTTATCCTACGAGCAGTACTTC.

The rearrangement uses TRBV27 and TRBJ1-4; D might be TRBD1 (5 bases). Germline V CDR1 and CDR2: MNHEY, SMNVEV (reference sequence). The CDR3 is 13 amino acids. Trimming left V 3 bases short and J 10 bases short, with 12 bases between. In DNA, the CDR3 is TGTGCCAGCAGTTTTTCTCAGGGTGGAAAACTGTTTTTT. Translated: CASSFSQGGKLFF.

This chain links TRBV28 with TRBJ1-2; the D gene is possibly TRBD1 (5 bases). V lost 7 bases and J lost 4, with 19 bases in between. This CDR3 has 15 amino acids. Germline V gives CDR1 MDHEN, CDR2 SYDVKM. The CDR3 DNA sequence: TGTGCCAGCACCCAAAGGGGCAGGGAATTCTATGGCTACACCTTC. Translating it yields CASTQRGREFYGYTF.

To note about this clone: Its ends do not fully match the called genes, so a read error is possible. This sequence joins TRBV7-9 and TRBJ2-3; 14 bases agree with TRBD2. CDR3 length: 17 residues. Germline V gene sequence: CDR1 SEHNR, CDR2 FQNEAQ (reference sequence). In DNA form, the CDR3 reads TGTGCCGGCAGCTCCTGGGGACTAGCGGGGGCGGGGGATACGCAGTATTTT. Translation gives CAGSSWGLAGAGDTQYF.

The chain is built from TRBV28 and TRBJ2-1; TRBD2 matches at 8 bases. Germline V lookup: CDR1 MDHEN, CDR2 SYDVKM. CDR3 length equals 16 residues. With 5 bases clipped from V and 0 bases from J, the junction kept 6 bases outside the gene matches. CDR3 in amino acids: CASSRSGGHSYNEQFF. CDR3 DNA: TGTGCCAGCAGTCGCAGCGGGGGTCACTCCTACAATGAGCAGTTCTTC.

This clone has only a few counts. This chain uses TRBV6-1 with TRBJ2-1; D ambiguous. The V gene's germline CDR1 is MNHNS and CDR2 SASEGT. This CDR3 has 12 residues. Between the trimmed V and J ends, which lost 2 bases and 8 bases, there was a span of 7 bases. This chain's CDR3 is CASSEFRDEQFF. The CDR3 coding sequence is TGTGCCAGCAGTGAATTTCGGGATGAGCAGTTCTTC.

The chain couples TRBV30 to TRBJ2-3; D might be TRBD1 (7 bases). The germline V gene encodes CDR1 GTSNPN and CDR2 SVGIG (reference sequence). The germline V and J ends were trimmed by 0 bases and 6 bases, with 13 bases remaining between them. The CDR3 is 14 amino acids. The CDR3 is CAWSVGRGVDTQYF. In DNA, the CDR3 is TGTGCCTGGAGTGTAGGCAGGGGGGTCGATACGCAGTATTTT. Supplemented by reference TRBV30 and TRBJ2-3, the full variable domain reads SQTIHQWPATLVQPVGSPLSLECTVEGTSNPNLYWYRQAAGRGLQLLFYSVGIGQISSEVPQNLSASRPQDRQFILSSKKLLLSDSGFYLCAWSVGRGVDTQYFGPGTRLTVL.

The gene calls are TRBV27 and TRBJ2-2; possible D gene TRBD2, 7 bases. Germline lookup yields CDR1 MNHEY and CDR2 SMNVEV (reference sequence). The length of the CDR3 is 14 residues. Trimming removed 6 bases at V and 0 bases at J, with 8 bases between. The CDR3 here is CASRGGANTGELFF. The CDR3 DNA sequence: TGTGCCAGCAGAGGGGGGGCGAACACCGGGGAGCTGTTTTTT.

The genes are TRBV9 and TRBJ2-5, with TRBD1 identical over 7 bases. Germline lookup yields CDR1 SGDLS and CDR2 YYNGEE. The CDR3 consists of 15 residues. Trimming took 0 bases from V and 4 from J; bases not matched to a gene: 6. The DNA of the CDR3 is TGTGCCAGCAGCGTAGGAGGGGGCGACCGAGAGACCCAGTACTTC. Translated, it gives CASSVGGGDRETQYF.

The chain is built from TRBV9 and TRBJ2-1; 9 bases align to TRBD1. Germline CDR1 SGDLS, CDR2 YYNGEE. The J segment lost 0 bases and the V segment lost 5 bases, leaving 15 bases of the junction unmatched. The length of the CDR3 is 19 residues. CDR3 loop: CASSISRRDREDSYNEQFF. In DNA, the CDR3 is TGTGCCAGCAGTATTTCACGCCGGGACAGGGAGGACTCCTACAATGAGCAGTTCTTC.

The J gene is TRBJ1-4, the V gene TRBV4-1; 7 bases agree with TRBD1. Germline CDR1 and CDR2: MGHRA and YSYEKL. V shed 1 base, J shed 4 bases, and the junction held 3 bases outside the gene matches. The CDR3 spans 15 residues. In DNA form, the CDR3 reads TGCGCCAGCAGCCAAGCGGGACAGAATAATGAAAAACTGTTTTTT. Amino acids: CASSQAGQNNEKLFF.

CDR3 protein: CASSARTGAYSPLHF. The CDR3 DNA reads as TGTGCCAGCAGTGCCCGGACAGGGGCCTATTCACCCCTCCACTTT. This sequence joins TRBV2 and TRBJ1-6, with 9 nucleotides matching TRBD1. After removal of 4 bases from V and 8 bases from J, the junction contained 6 bases not matched to a gene. Germline V gene sequence: CDR1 SNHLY, CDR2 FYNNEI. The CDR3 has 15 amino acids.

This chain links TRBV5-1 with TRBJ1-3; 9 bases align to TRBD1. Trimming took 0 bases from V and 4 from J; bases not matched to a gene: 5. CDR1 SGHRS and CDR2 YFSETQ come from the germline V gene. This CDR3 contains 16 residues. CDR3 region: CASSLAGTGFGNTIYF. In DNA form, the CDR3 reads TGCGCCAGCAGCTTGGCCGGGACAGGGTTCGGAAACACCATATATTTT.

The chain joins TRBV11-2 to TRBJ2-5; 8 bases line up with TRBD2. V lost 5 bases, J lost 5 bases, and 10 bases stayed unmatched. Germline V CDR1 and CDR2: SGHAT, FQNNGV. The CDR3 totals 15 residues. The CDR3 sequence is CASSRGLANRETQYF. DNA of the CDR3: TGTGCCAGCAGCCGCGGACTAGCCAACCGGGAGACCCAGTACTTC.

This chain links TRBV2 with TRBJ2-1; TRBD2 agrees at 7 bases. Germline CDR1 reads SNHLY; CDR2 reads FYNNEI. The CDR3 loop spans 14 amino acids. V was pared by 8 bases and J by 7 bases, with 11 bases of the junction left unmatched. DNA for the CDR3: TGTGCCAGCGGGAGGGGTAGGGGCGGAAATGAGCAGTTCTTC. Protein sequence: CASGRGRGGNEQFF.

This clone was observed a few times. The chain joins TRBV6-7 to TRBJ1-1; D remains unclear. TRBV6-7 is given ORF status, its function remaining uncertain. This CDR3 has 14 residues. V was trimmed by 5 bases and J by 1 base, leaving 11 bases between them. This CDR3 reads CASSPQRRNTEAFF. The CDR3 region has the DNA TGTGCCAGCAGTCCCCAACGGAGGAACACTGAAGCTTTCTTT.

The chain combines TRBV27 with TRBJ1-2, with 8 bases fitting TRBD1. V gave up 4 bases and J gave up 5 bases; unmatched junction bases: 9. This CDR3 is 15 amino acids long. Germline CDR1 is MNHEY and CDR2 is SMNVEV (reference sequence). CDR3 loop: CASSSRTGRDYGYTF. The CDR3 DNA follows: TGTGCCAGCAGTTCTAGGACAGGGAGGGATTATGGCTACACCTTC.

Concerning this clone: An end of the junction does not agree with germline; a read error may underlie this. The V call is TRBV7-9, the J call TRBJ1-5; D might be TRBD1 (5 bases). Germline V gene sequence: CDR1 SEHNR, CDR2 FQNEAQ (reference sequence). CDR3 length: 15 amino acids. CDR3 loop: CSSSLDGQQGLTQHF. The CDR3 coding sequence is TGTTCCAGCAGCTTAGATGGCCAGCAGGGCTTAACCCAGCATTTT.

The chain joins TRBV9 to TRBJ2-1; TRBD2 might be the D (5 bases). With 3 bases removed from V and 6 bases from J, the gap between germline ends came to 22 bases. This CDR3 comprises 17 residues. Germline values: CDR1 SGDLS, CDR2 YYNGEE. The CDR3 sequence: CASSAEAARVLGNEQFF. CDR3 sequence (DNA): TGTGCCAGCAGCGCGGAGGCTGCGCGGGTTCTCGGCAATGAGCAGTTCTTC.

This clone has a handful of counts. The rearrangement uses TRBV4-2 and TRBJ1-5; D gene unclear. CDR1 and CDR2 (germline): LGHNA, YNFKEQ. The CDR3 runs 16 residues. The V gene lost 1 base and the J gene lost 0 bases, with 10 bases spanning the gap. The chain's CDR3 is CASSQGVPNSNQPQHF. The DNA for the CDR3 is TGTGCCAGCAGCCAAGGAGTCCCGAATAGCAATCAGCCCCAGCATTTT.

The chain links TRBV7-8 to TRBJ2-7; maybe TRBD2 (6 bases). V gave up 3 bases and J gave up 7 bases, with 7 bases separating them. Germline CDR1 and CDR2: SGHVS and FQNEAQ. This CDR3 region has 11 residues. CDR3 loop: CASSFGGEQYF. The CDR3 DNA reads as TGTGCCAGCAGCTTTGGGGGGGAGCAGTACTTC.

The chain carries TRBV15 and TRBJ2-4; D is ambiguous. The germline CDR1 and CDR2 sequences are LNHNV and YYDKDF (reference sequence). This CDR3 spans 13 amino acids. V dropped 0 bases and J dropped 4 bases, with 4 bases sitting between them. Here the CDR3 reads CATSRDQKNIQYF. The CDR3 coding sequence is TGTGCCACCAGCAGAGATCAGAAAAACATTCAGTACTTC.

This clone was observed a handful of times. This rearrangement joins TRBV9 to TRBJ2-5; 8 nucleotides align to TRBD2. This CDR3 contains 15 residues. Germline CDR1 and CDR2: SGDLS and YYNGEE. V was clipped by 0 bases and J by 5 bases; unmatched bases: 6. This CDR3 is CASSVATGGWETQYF. DNA for the CDR3: TGTGCCAGCAGCGTAGCTACGGGGGGGTGGGAGACCCAGTACTTC.

In its sample, this clone was seen a few times. The V gene is TRBV6-1, the J gene TRBJ2-1; D unresolved. The germline V and J ends were trimmed by 2 bases and 15 bases, with 8 bases remaining between them. This CDR3 is 10 amino acids long. The germline V gene encodes CDR1 MNHNS and CDR2 SASEGT. CDR3 sequence: CASSENPGFF. Written as DNA, the CDR3 is TGTGCCAGCAGTGAAAACCCCGGGTTCTTC.

The chain uses TRBV7-9 and TRBJ1-1; D is ambiguous. The CDR3 runs 14 residues. The V gene lost 1 base and the J gene lost 1 base, with 7 bases spanning the gap. Germline V CDR1 and CDR2: SEHNR, FQNEAQ (reference sequence). This CDR3 is CASSLEAGNTEAFF. CDR3 bases: TGTGCCAGCAGCTTAGAAGCAGGGAACACTGAAGCTTTCTTT.

The chain uses TRBV5-1 and TRBJ2-3; the match to TRBD2 covers 10 bases. This CDR3 is built from 15 residues. Looked up from germline, CDR1 is SGHRS and CDR2 is YFSETQ. The trim removed 4 bases at V and 4 bases at J, leaving 6 bases unmatched. This chain's CDR3 is CASSVGTSDADTQYF. The CDR3, as DNA: TGCGCCAGCAGCGTCGGGACTAGCGATGCAGATACGCAGTATTTT.

This sequence joins TRBV10-3 and TRBJ2-5; 8 nucleotides match TRBD2. Germline values: CDR1 ENHRY, CDR2 SYGVKD. The length of the CDR3 is 14 residues. Unmatched junction bases numbered 8, after V lost 6 bases and J lost 5 bases. CDR3 region: CAIRDQERGETQYF. DNA for the CDR3: TGTGCCATCAGAGACCAGGAGCGGGGGGAGACCCAGTACTTC.